This entry lists 23 T cell receptor beta chains sequenced from one sample in a study of T cells in Graves' hyperthyroidism and ophthalmopathy. The source material, RNA transcripts, was used to amplify TCR beta CDR3 regions. HTBI primers were employed in a first-round RT-PCR of the TCR CDR3. TCRdb processed the multiplex PCR reads anew with MiXCR; each CDR3 protein has one entry. The profile covers 600,000 or so distinct CDR3 sequences, with more than 13% appearing a single time and roughly 7% taken by the ten largest. Material for sequencing was blood. The receptors stem from a woman aged 18-35 years with Graves' ophthalmopathy.

There are many counts of this clonotype. The rearrangement uses TRBV7-3 and TRBJ1-1, with D possibly matching TRBD1 (5 bases). CDR3 size: 14 residues. V was pared by 5 bases and J by 1 base, with 11 bases between. Germline-derived CDR1 and CDR2 are SGHTA and FQGTGA. CDR3: CASSPGGRNTEAFF. CDR3 coding DNA: TGTGCCAGCAGCCCCGGGGGAAGGAACACTGAAGCTTTCTTT.

This clonotype was counted at least ten times. J is TRBJ2-1 and V is TRBV27, with D perhaps TRBD1 (6 bases). This CDR3 has 15 amino acids. Germline V gene lookup returns CDR1 MNHEY and CDR2 SMNVEV (reference sequence). V was trimmed by 2 bases and J by 3 bases, leaving 11 bases between them. CDR3 bases: TGTGCCAGCAGTTTAGCCAGGGGTTTCTACAATGAGCAGTTCTTC. This encodes CASSLARGFYNEQFF.

The V and J genes are TRBV2 and TRBJ2-7; TRBD1 aligns across 7 bases. This CDR3 region has 14 residues. From germline, CDR1 is SNHLY and CDR2 FYNNEI. V shed 4 bases and J 3 bases; nucleotides not matched to a gene: 6. CDR3 sequence: CASSAPGTVYEQYF. CDR3 in DNA: TGTGCCAGCAGTGCGCCCGGGACAGTCTACGAGCAGTACTTC.

This clonotype was observed a handful of times. V usage is TRBV4-3 and J usage is TRBJ1-3, with D hard to call. CDR1 and CDR2 (germline): LGHNA, YSLEER. The CDR3 runs 14 residues. With 0 bases removed from V and 4 bases from J, the gap between germline ends came to 7 bases. The CDR3 nucleotides read TGCGCCAGCAGCCAAGAGTCTACCGGAAACACCATATATTTT. It yields the protein CASSQESTGNTIYF.

Ten or more counts support this clonotype. The chain has TRBV12-3 or TRBV12-4 and TRBJ2-2; D not certain. The V end lost 7 bases, the J end lost 8 bases, and 8 bases lay between the germline ends. This CDR3 is built from 11 residues. The CDR3: CASTDSGELFF. CDR3 coding DNA: TGTGCCAGCACCGACTCGGGGGAGCTGTTTTTT.

This clonotype was seen a few times. The chain couples TRBV5-1 to TRBJ2-2, with 13 bases fitting TRBD2. The length of the CDR3 is 18 residues. With 7 bases clipped from V and 3 bases from J, the junction kept 12 bases outside the gene matches. From germline, CDR1 is SGHRS and CDR2 YFSETQ. The CDR3 DNA reads as TGCGCCAGCCTGCCCGGACTAGCGGGAGTTCGTGACACCGGGGAGCTGTTTTTT. This codes for CASLPGLAGVRDTGELFF.

The sample holds many counts of this clonotype. The chain carries TRBV29-1 and TRBJ2-2; D might be TRBD2 (6 bases). The CDR3 loop spans 14 amino acids. V lost 4 bases to trimming and J lost 4 bases, with 13 bases between them. The germline V gene has CDR1 SQVTM and CDR2 ANQGSEA. CDR3 sequence: CSVAAGGTTGELFF. The CDR3 nucleotides read TGCAGCGTTGCAGCCGGGGGTACCACCGGGGAGCTGTTTTTT.

A few counts support this clonotype. The chain has TRBV4-1 and TRBJ2-3; D may be TRBD2 (6 bases). This CDR3 region has 16 residues. The germline V gene encodes CDR1 MGHRA and CDR2 YSYEKL. V dropped 4 bases and J dropped 6 bases, with 20 bases sitting between them. CDR3 coding DNA: TGCGCCAGCAGCCTGCCCTCTCCGGGAGTAGCTGATACGCAGTATTTT. Protein: CASSLPSPGVADTQYF.

This clonotype was detected only a few times. The rearrangement joins TRBV4-1 to TRBJ2-2; TRBD2 matches 8 bases. The CDR3 totals 16 residues. Germline V gene lookup returns CDR1 MGHRA and CDR2 YSYEKL. Trimming took 2 bases from V and 2 from J; bases not matched to a gene: 4. As DNA, the CDR3 is TGCGCCAGCAGCCAAATAAGCGGGAGAAACACCGGGGAGCTGTTTTTT. Translation: CASSQISGRNTGELFF.

This clonotype was seen at least ten times. J is TRBJ1-1 and V is TRBV3-1, with a possible D match to TRBD1 (5 bases). Germline V gives CDR1 LGHDT, CDR2 YNNKEL (reference sequence). The CDR3 consists of 15 residues. The germline V and J ends were trimmed by 4 bases and 4 bases, with 16 bases remaining between them. This chain's CDR3 is CASSPTFGGGTEAFF. The CDR3 DNA is TGTGCCAGCAGCCCAACGTTCGGGGGTGGCACTGAAGCTTTCTTT.

The V call is TRBV4-1, the J call TRBJ2-1; the match to TRBD2 covers 11 bases. The CDR3 has 18 amino acids. The V segment lost 4 bases and the J segment 7 bases; nucleotides outside the gene matches: 15. Per germline, CDR1 MGHRA and CDR2 YSYEKL. Here the CDR3 reads CASSPRVNSGRASNEQFF. The CDR3 coding sequence is TGCGCCAGCAGCCCGCGTGTTAATAGCGGGAGGGCCTCGAATGAGCAGTTCTTC.

The V and J genes are TRBV7-6 and TRBJ2-7, with TRBD1 identical over 11 bases. This CDR3 is 14 amino acids long. V was pared by 5 bases and J by 3 bases, with 3 bases of the junction left unmatched. Germline V CDR1 and CDR2: SGHVS, FNYEAQ. CDR3 coding DNA: TGTGCCAGCAGCCAGGGACAGGGGGTCTACGAGCAGTACTTC. Its protein product is CASSQGQGVYEQYF.

In its sample, this clonotype was seen a few times. The rearrangement joins TRBV4-1 to TRBJ2-6; 8 nucleotides match TRBD1. The CDR3 length is 15 residues. Germline V CDR1 and CDR2: MGHRA, YSYEKL. V gave up 5 bases and J gave up 11 bases; unmatched junction bases: 11. The CDR3 DNA sequence: TGCGCCAGCAGCTCGCGGACAGGGTATTTGGACGTCCTGACTTTC. It codes for CASSSRTGYLDVLTF.

This clonotype was counted ten times or more. The chain uses TRBV6-1 and TRBJ2-1; 7 bases match TRBD1. Germline V CDR1 and CDR2: MNHNS, SASEGT. Losses at the gene ends were 8 bases for V and 0 bases for J; bases not matched to a gene: 7. The CDR3 totals 15 residues. CDR3 sequence reads: CASGGRGHSYNEQFF. The CDR3 region has the DNA TGTGCCAGCGGGGGTAGGGGGCACTCCTACAATGAGCAGTTCTTC.

This clonotype has a count of ten or more. The chain is built from TRBV16 and TRBJ2-1; 9 nucleotides agree with TRBD1. CDR3 length: 15 amino acids. Germline trimming cut 2 bases from V and 4 bases from J; bases unmatched to any gene: 3. The germline V gene encodes CDR1 KGHSY and CDR2 FQNENV. DNA of the CDR3: TGTGCCAGCAGCCAAGACAGGGGGTTTTACAATGAGCAGTTCTTC. As protein: CASSQDRGFYNEQFF.

V usage is TRBV5-6 and J usage is TRBJ2-7; possible D gene TRBD1, 6 bases. The CDR3 runs to 13 residues. Germline V gene lookup returns CDR1 SGHDT and CDR2 YYEEEE. Trimming pared 6 bases from V and 3 bases from J, leaving 13 bases between. Written as DNA, the CDR3 is TGTGCCAGCACCTTACAGGGCGGCTACGAGCAGTACTTC. Encoded protein: CASTLQGGYEQYF.

The sample holds many counts of this clonotype. CDR3 sequence: CASSFMGPTGVYGYTF. CDR3 bases: TGTGCCAGCAGTTTCATGGGGCCGACGGGCGTCTATGGCTACACCTTC. V and J are TRBV28 and TRBJ1-2; D is perhaps TRBD1 (5 bases). From germline, CDR1 is MDHEN and CDR2 SYDVKM. V was clipped by 3 bases and J by 4 bases, with 18 bases between them. The CDR3 is made up of 16 amino acids.

The chain has TRBV4-2 and TRBJ2-1, with a possible D match to TRBD1 (5 bases). The germline V and J ends were trimmed by 1 base and 2 bases, with 15 bases remaining between them. The CDR3 totals 17 residues. CDR1 is LGHNA, CDR2 YNFKEQ, per germline. DNA for the CDR3: TGTGCCAGCAGCCAAGTGTCCGCAGGGAAAGCCTACAATGAGCAGTTCTTC. This gives the protein CASSQVSAGKAYNEQFF.

This clonotype turned up a few times. The V and J genes are TRBV7-8 and TRBJ2-3, with D possibly matching TRBD1 (5 bases). CDR1 is SGHVS and CDR2 is FQNEAQ in the germline V gene. The germline V and J ends were trimmed by 5 bases and 2 bases, with 32 bases remaining between them. CDR3 size: 21 residues. The CDR3 DNA is TGTGCCAGCAGCCCTAACCCACCACTGCTTCGTGGGGCACGGCACACAGATACGCAGTATTTT. This codes for CASSPNPPLLRGARHTDTQYF.

V gene TRBV3-1 combines with J gene TRBJ2-7; TRBD1 agrees at 8 bases. Trimming at V came to 0 bases and at J to 1 base, leaving 5 bases not matched to a gene. CDR1 is LGHDT and CDR2 is YNNKEL in the germline V gene (reference sequence). The CDR3 sequence is 16 residues long. The CDR3 region has the DNA TGTGCCAGCAGCCAAGAGGGCCAGGGGGCTTCCTACGAGCAGTACTTC. This encodes CASSQEGQGASYEQYF.

This rearrangement joins TRBV5-5 to TRBJ1-6; tentatively, D is TRBD1 (5 bases). This CDR3 spans 13 amino acids. The germline V and J ends were trimmed by 4 bases and 7 bases, with 9 bases remaining between them. Germline loops: CDR1 SGHKS, CDR2 YYEKEE (reference sequence). The CDR3 loop reads CASSHDRNSPLHF. As DNA, the CDR3 is TGTGCCAGCAGCCACGACAGAAATTCACCCCTCCACTTT.

As regards this clonotype: This may stem from a read error, because a much larger clone lies one nucleotide away. J is TRBJ2-7 and V is TRBV18, with 10 bases identical to TRBD2. The CDR3 is 17 residues long. CDR1 KGHSH and CDR2 LQKENI come from the germline V gene. V shed 2 bases and J 6 bases; nucleotides not matched to a gene: 13. CDR3: CASSPMRRLAGEGEQYF. CDR3 coding DNA: TGTGCCAGCTCACCAATGCGTAGGCTAGCGGGAGAGGGCGAGCAGTACTTC.

This clonotype was counted many times. The rearrangement links TRBV28 to TRBJ1-2; maybe TRBD1 (5 bases). CDR3 length equals 13 residues. The germline V gene encodes CDR1 MDHEN and CDR2 SYDVKM. Trimming left V 8 bases short and J 6 bases short, with 16 bases between. This CDR3 is CASYLGEGNGYTF. CDR3 nucleotide sequence: TGTGCCAGCTATCTGGGGGAGGGGAATGGCTACACCTTC.